The present T cell receptor beta chain was sequenced within a study of neoadjuvant anti-PD-1 for oral cavity cancer. Whole-study findings and limits: Higher pretreatment blood Treg/Th17 ratios correlated with higher pretreatment blood and lower post-treatment tumor TCRbeta clonality.

Time point defined: after neoadjuvant nivolumab, at surgical resection. This clone showed up just a few times. Its antigen is not known. Per the germline V gene, CDR1 is GTSNPN and CDR2 is SVGIG (reference sequence). Trimming removed 4 bases from V and 3 bases from J, with 9 bases in between. CDR3 length: 12 amino acids. Tumor libraries mostly used around 4.8 ug genomic DNA, two replicates each. Using immunoSEQ multiplex PCR, the repertoire was profiled, and TCRdb retains in-frame clones only, with some absent. The repertoire holds roughly 25,000 clones, with 20% to 30% as singletons. This TCR came from a person aged 35 to 85 with oral cavity squamous cell carcinoma. The specimen was tumor tissue, collected after nivolumab (anti-PD-1) treatment. The chain recombines TRBV30 with TRBJ1-1; D gene uncertain. The CDR3 sequence is CAWKRSHTEAFF. CDR3 nucleotide sequence: TGTGCCTGGAAAAGGTCCCACACTGAAGCTTTCTTT.